This entry lists 30 T cell receptor beta chains sequenced from one sample in a study of blood T cell repertoires in COVID-19. Generated by immunoSEQ multiplex PCR, the TCRdb table keeps only in-frame clones and is missing some. Seen here are fewer than 350,000 clones, more than 70% observed once, and the top ten hold approximately 1%. The sample was PBMCs or T cells enriched from blood (not recorded which). The source is a woman aged 25 to 39 who had been exposed to COVID-19.

This clone was observed a single time. The chain couples TRBV6-6 to TRBJ2-7, with 8 bases matching TRBD2. The germline V gene encodes CDR1 MNHNY and CDR2 SVGAGI (reference sequence). The CDR3 sequence is 16 residues long. J was trimmed by 2 bases and V by 6 bases; bases with no gene match: 12. CDR3 region: CASSPRGGSATYEQYF. In nucleotides, the CDR3 is TGTGCCAGCAGCCCTCGGGGGGGGAGCGCGACCTACGAGCAGTACTTC.

The chain is built from TRBV5-5 and TRBJ2-7; the D gene is possibly TRBD2 (6 bases). The CDR3 is made up of 16 amino acids. CDR1 and CDR2 from the germline V gene are SGHKS and YYEKEE (reference sequence). V gave up 6 bases and J gave up 1 base, with 20 bases separating them. As DNA, the CDR3 is TGTGCCAGCAACGGGGGTCCGGTGTTCCATTCCTACGAGCAGTACTTC. Its translation is CASNGGPVFHSYEQYF.

This chain links TRBV20-1 with TRBJ1-5, with D hard to call. V was cut by 3 bases and J by 1 base, with 13 bases left in between. This CDR3 comprises 15 residues. CDR1 and CDR2 (germline): DFQATT, SNEGSKA (reference sequence). In DNA form, the CDR3 reads TGCAGTGCTAGTGCCCTTATCTCGAGCAATCAGCCCCAGCATTTT. Translation: CSASALISSNQPQHF.

The J gene is TRBJ1-2, the V gene TRBV28, with no clear D. V lost 6 bases, J lost 3 bases, and 17 bases lay in between. There are 15 residues in the CDR3. The germline V gene has CDR1 MDHEN and CDR2 SYDVKM. The CDR3 region is CASSFSPGADYGYTF. The CDR3 DNA follows: TGTGCCAGCAGCTTTTCGCCTGGAGCGGACTATGGCTACACCTTC.

The chain couples TRBV10-1 to TRBJ2-1, with 8 positions matching TRBD1. Germline assignment: CDR1 WNHNN and CDR2 SYGVQD (reference sequence). V was pared by 2 bases and J by 8 bases, with 5 bases of the junction left unmatched. The CDR3 is 14 residues long. The CDR3 DNA sequence: TGCGCCAGCAGTGAGAGACAGGGACAGGATGAGCAGTTCTTC. Protein: CASSERQGQDEQFF.

The rearrangement joins TRBV14 to TRBJ2-3; 8 bases are shared with TRBD2. Trimming removed 8 bases from V and 3 bases from J; junction bases left unmatched: 7. This CDR3 has 14 residues. CDR1 is SGHDN, CDR2 FVKESK, per germline. DNA of the CDR3: TGTGCCAGCCGCGCGCGGGAGGTAACAGATACGCAGTATTTT. This gives the protein CASRAREVTDTQYF.

The V gene is TRBV10-2, the J gene TRBJ1-2, with D perhaps matching TRBD1 (5 bases). V was trimmed by 3 bases and J by 7 bases, leaving 12 bases between them. CDR3 length: 13 residues. The germline V gene has CDR1 WSHSY and CDR2 SAAADI. DNA for the CDR3: TGCGCCAGCAGTGAAGGGGACTGGATTGGCTACACCTTC. This sequence encodes CASSEGDWIGYTF.

The chain uses TRBV29-1 and TRBJ2-1; TRBD1 agrees at 10 bases. Germline CDR1 SQVTM, CDR2 ANQGSEA. V lost 1 base, J lost 5 bases, and 8 bases stayed unmatched. CDR3 size: 16 residues. The CDR3 region has the DNA TGCAGCGTTGAAGGAAAGCCGGGACAGGGGAACAATGAGCAGTTCTTC. This codes for CSVEGKPGQGNNEQFF.

This chain links TRBV27 with TRBJ2-6; 13 bases map to TRBD2. CDR1 is MNHEY and CDR2 is SMNVEV in the germline V gene (reference sequence). J lost 0 bases, V lost 5 bases, and 7 bases had no gene match. The CDR3 length is 19 residues. CDR3 in amino acids: CASSQKGTSGASGANVLTF. The CDR3 DNA reads as TGTGCCAGCAGTCAAAAGGGGACTAGCGGGGCCTCTGGGGCCAACGTCCTGACTTTC.

The chain links TRBV19 to TRBJ2-1; weak D call: TRBD1 (5 bases). Trimming stripped 8 bases from V and 4 bases from J, with 18 bases between. CDR1 LNHDA and CDR2 SQIVND come from the germline V gene (reference sequence). The CDR3 is made up of 15 amino acids. DNA of the CDR3: TGTGCCAGTTCACCGACAGCACCGAGGTACAATGAGCAGTTCTTC. Translation: CASSPTAPRYNEQFF. The entire variable domain, with the rest obtained from reference TRBV19 and TRBJ2-1, is as follows: DGGITQSPKYLFRKEGQNVTLSCEQNLNHDAMYWYRQDPGQGLRLIYYSQIVNDFQKGDIAEGYSVSREKKESFPLTVTSAQKNPTAFYLCASSPTAPRYNEQFFGPGTRLTVL.

The rearrangement joins TRBV28 to TRBJ1-4; 7 positions match TRBD1. J was trimmed by 6 bases and V by 6 bases; bases with no gene match: 10. The CDR3 covers 15 residues. Germline CDR1 MDHEN, CDR2 SYDVKM. The CDR3 DNA sequence: TGTGCCAGCAGAAACCAAGGGGGCGCTGATGAAAAACTGTTTTTT. Its translation: CASRNQGGADEKLFF.

The chain links TRBV9 to TRBJ2-1, with TRBD2 as a possible D gene (5 bases). With 1 base removed from V and 0 bases from J, the gap between germline ends came to 14 bases. CDR1 and CDR2 (germline): SGDLS, YYNGEE. CDR3 length equals 17 residues. The CDR3 DNA is TGTGCCAGCAGCGTAAGTGGGAGTTCCAGCTCCTACAATGAGCAGTTCTTC. It encodes CASSVSGSSSSYNEQFF.

The rearrangement uses TRBV28 and TRBJ1-2; TRBD1 might be the D (5 bases). V was cut by 7 bases and J by 7 bases, with 19 bases left in between. This CDR3 is built from 14 residues. Germline V lookup: CDR1 MDHEN, CDR2 SYDVKM. CDR3 in amino acids: CASTPSWGGSGYTF. CDR3 coding DNA: TGTGCCAGCACCCCCTCTTGGGGCGGGAGTGGCTACACCTTC.

This chain connects TRBV5-1 to TRBJ1-4; TRBD1 aligns across 9 bases. Germline V gives CDR1 SGHRS, CDR2 YFSETQ. The CDR3 is 16 amino acids. V lost 5 bases to trimming and J lost 2 bases; unmatched junction nucleotides: 7. The CDR3 is CASRTTGGSTNEKLFF. The CDR3 nucleotides are TGCGCCAGCAGAACTACAGGGGGCTCTACTAATGAAAAACTGTTTTTT.

The J gene is TRBJ2-7, the V gene TRBV6-5; D is undetermined. The length of the CDR3 is 15 residues. Trimming took off 0 bases at V and 3 bases at J, with 12 bases between the two ends. The germline V gene encodes CDR1 MNHEY and CDR2 SVGAGI. The CDR3, as DNA: TGTGCCAGCAGTTACTCTCGAGGTACAAACTACGAGCAGTACTTC. Protein sequence: CASSYSRGTNYEQYF.

As to this clone: The junction does not match germline at one end; this may be a read error. V is TRBV12-3 or TRBV12-4 and J is TRBJ1-2; tentatively, D is TRBD1 (5 bases). The CDR3 consists of 12 residues. The CDR3 DNA is TGTGCCAGCAGCCTTGGGCAGGTGGAGGGGTTTTTC. It specifies CASSLGQVEGFF.

This chain uses TRBV5-1 with TRBJ2-3; no clear D gene. Germline-derived CDR1 and CDR2 are SGHRS and YFSETQ. The ends were cut back, 0 bases at V and 1 base at J, with 12 bases in the middle. The CDR3 is 16 amino acids. The CDR3 loop reads CASSLVARLGTDTQYF. Written as DNA, the CDR3 is TGCGCCAGCAGCTTGGTGGCTAGGCTAGGCACAGATACGCAGTATTTT. Together with reference TRBV5-1 and TRBJ2-3, the CDR3 gives the full variable domain: KAGVTQTPRYLIKTRGQQVTLSCSPISGHRSVSWYQQTPGQGLQFLFEYFSETQRNKGNFPGRFSGRQFSNSRSEMNVSTLELGDSALYLCASSLVARLGTDTQYFGPGTRLTVL.

This chain connects TRBV29-1 to TRBJ2-3; TRBD1 agrees at 9 bases. In germline, CDR1 is SQVTM, CDR2 ANQGSEA. V gave up 5 bases and J gave up 4 bases; unmatched junction bases: 13. The CDR3 runs to 16 residues. CDR3 protein: CSVMNQQGAGSDTQYF. The CDR3, as DNA: TGCAGCGTTATGAATCAACAGGGGGCAGGGTCAGATACGCAGTATTTT.

This clone was counted only a few times. The chain joins TRBV12-3 or TRBV12-4 to TRBJ1-3; D unclear. The CDR3 contains 11 residues. The V end lost 7 bases, the J end lost 4 bases, and 5 bases lay between the germline ends. The CDR3 sequence is CASTRGNTIYF. DNA of the CDR3: TGTGCCAGCACCCGGGGAAACACCATATATTTT.

The rearrangement links TRBV7-2 to TRBJ1-2, with TRBD1 matching 8 bases. CDR1 is SGHTA and CDR2 is FQGNSA in the germline V gene. The CDR3 length is 14 residues. J gave up 4 bases and V 5 bases, and 6 bases lay outside the gene matches. For the CDR3, the DNA is TGTGCCAGCAGCCGGGACAGGACCTTCTATGGCTACACCTTC. Its translation: CASSRDRTFYGYTF.

The chain has TRBV24-1 and TRBJ2-3; 11 bases are a match to TRBD2. CDR1 KGHDR and CDR2 SFDVKD come from the germline V gene. The CDR3 runs to 12 residues. The J segment lost 11 bases and the V segment lost 5 bases, leaving 2 bases of the junction unmatched. This CDR3 is CATSALAGGQYF. CDR3 bases: TGTGCCACCAGTGCCCTAGCGGGAGGGCAGTATTTT.

This chain uses TRBV15 with TRBJ1-5; 9 nucleotides match TRBD1. Germline V gene sequence: CDR1 LNHNV, CDR2 YYDKDF (reference sequence). Germline trimming cut 5 bases from V and 5 bases from J; bases unmatched to any gene: 7. This CDR3 has 15 residues. Here the CDR3 DNA reads TGTGCCACCAGCCTGACAGGGGGGGCAGATCAGCCCCAGCATTTT. It specifies CATSLTGGADQPQHF.

This chain connects TRBV3-1 (or the pseudogene TRBV3-2) to TRBJ1-3; possibly TRBD1 for D (6 bases). The germline gives CDR1 LGHDT, CDR2 YNNKEL (reference sequence). The CDR3 spans 16 residues. V lost 4 bases, J lost 3 bases, and 16 bases lay in between. CDR3 region: CASSPDRGGFGNTIYF. The CDR3 DNA reads as TGTGCCAGCAGCCCAGACAGAGGGGGATTTGGAAACACCATATATTTT.

This chain connects TRBV5-4 to TRBJ1-1; a weak D match, TRBD1 (6 bases). Germline CDR1 and CDR2: SGHNT and YYREEE (reference sequence). V lost 5 bases, J lost 0 bases, and 11 bases lay in between. CDR3 length equals 14 residues. CDR3 sequence: CASRDSFMNTEAFF. The CDR3 DNA follows: TGTGCCAGCAGGGACAGTTTCATGAACACTGAAGCTTTCTTT.

Here the CDR3 DNA reads TGCGCCAGCAGCCAAGTTCCCGGACTAGAAGTCGAGCAGTACTTC. Residues: CASSQVPGLEVEQYF. This chain connects TRBV4-1 to TRBJ2-7; TRBD2 agrees at 7 bases. The CDR3 has 15 residues. The ends lost 1 base at V and 6 bases at J; junction bases unmatched: 9. CDR1 is MGHRA, CDR2 YSYEKL, per germline.

The genes are TRBV19 and TRBJ2-5; 11 bases line up with TRBD2. The CDR3 spans 16 residues. The germline V gene has CDR1 LNHDA and CDR2 SQIVND (reference sequence). After removal of 7 bases from V and 5 bases from J, the junction contained 12 bases not matched to a gene. CDR3 coding DNA: TGTGCCAGTACTCAAGGGCTAGCGGGAGGATCGGAGACCCAGTACTTC. Translation gives CASTQGLAGGSETQYF.

The V gene is TRBV5-4, the J gene TRBJ2-5; TRBD2 agrees at 8 bases. Looked up from germline, CDR1 is SGHNT and CDR2 is YYREEE (reference sequence). CDR3 length: 14 residues. V was clipped by 2 bases and J by 5 bases; unmatched bases: 5. The CDR3 sequence is CASSLAGVAETQYF. Written as DNA, the CDR3 is TGTGCCAGCAGCTTAGCGGGAGTCGCGGAGACCCAGTACTTC. Supplemented by reference TRBV5-4 and TRBJ2-5, the full variable domain reads ETGVTQSPTHLIKTRGQQVTLRCSSQSGHNTVSWYQQALGQGPQFIFQYYREEENGRGNFPPRFSGLQFPNYSSELNVNALELDDSALYLCASSLAGVAETQYFGPGTRLLVL.

This CDR3 reads CASSVSGNTGELFF. CDR3 DNA sequence: TGTGCCAGCAGTGTTAGCGGGAACACCGGGGAGCTGTTTTTT. The chain joins TRBV25-1 to TRBJ2-2; D perhaps matches TRBD2 (6 bases). There are 14 residues in the CDR3. With 4 bases removed from V and 1 base from J, the gap between germline ends came to 7 bases. Germline lookup yields CDR1 MGHDK and CDR2 SYGVNS.

This clone has just one count. V usage is TRBV6-5 and J usage is TRBJ1-5; perhaps TRBD1 as D (5 bases). Germline V gene data show CDR1 as MNHEY and CDR2 as SVGAGI. The CDR3 sequence is 15 residues long. The V end was cut by 8 bases, the J end by 3 bases, with 17 bases between. DNA of the CDR3: TGTGCCAGCCGGAAACAGGTACTACCCAATCAGCCCCAGCATTTT. This translates into CASRKQVLPNQPQHF.

J is TRBJ2-5 and V is TRBV5-8, with D possibly being TRBD2 (5 bases). Germline CDR1 reads SGHTS; CDR2 reads YDEGEE. The CDR3 sequence is 13 residues long. V dropped 2 bases and J dropped 5 bases, with 10 bases sitting between them. CDR3 sequence reads: CASSFLREETQYF. DNA of the CDR3: TGTGCCAGCAGCTTTTTGAGGGAGGAGACCCAGTACTTC.